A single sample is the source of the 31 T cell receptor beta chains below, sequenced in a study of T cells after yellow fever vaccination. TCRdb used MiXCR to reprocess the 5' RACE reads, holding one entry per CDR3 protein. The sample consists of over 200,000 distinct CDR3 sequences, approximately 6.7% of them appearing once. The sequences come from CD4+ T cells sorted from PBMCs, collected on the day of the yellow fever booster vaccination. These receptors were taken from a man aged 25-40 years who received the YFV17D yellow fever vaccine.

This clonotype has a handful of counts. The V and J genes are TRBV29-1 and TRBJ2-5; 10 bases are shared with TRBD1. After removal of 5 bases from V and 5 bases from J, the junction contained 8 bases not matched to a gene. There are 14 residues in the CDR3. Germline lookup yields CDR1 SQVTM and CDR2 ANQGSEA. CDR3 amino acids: CSVRRDRGFETQYF. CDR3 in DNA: TGCAGCGTTCGCCGGGACAGGGGCTTTGAGACCCAGTACTTC. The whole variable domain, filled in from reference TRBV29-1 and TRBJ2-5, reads SAVISQKPSRDICQRGTSLTIQCQVDSQVTMMFWYRQQPGQSLTLIATANQGSEATYESGFVIDKFPISRPNLTFSTLTVSNMSPEDSSIYLCSVRRDRGFETQYFGPGTRLLVL.

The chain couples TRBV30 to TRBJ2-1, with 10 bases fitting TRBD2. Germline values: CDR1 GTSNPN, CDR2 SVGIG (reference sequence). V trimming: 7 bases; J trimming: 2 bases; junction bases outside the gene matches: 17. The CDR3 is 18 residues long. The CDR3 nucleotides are TGTGCCTTCTCTCCTCCCTCTAGCGGGAGACAAGCCTACAATGAGCAGTTCTTC. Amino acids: CAFSPPSSGRQAYNEQFF.

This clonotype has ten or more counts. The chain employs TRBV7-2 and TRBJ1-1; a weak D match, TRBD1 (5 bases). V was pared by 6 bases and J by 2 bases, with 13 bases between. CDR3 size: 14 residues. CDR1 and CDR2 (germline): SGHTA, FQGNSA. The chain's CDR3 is CASRSYGGNTEAFF. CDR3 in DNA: TGTGCCAGCAGATCGTACGGGGGTAACACTGAAGCTTTCTTT.

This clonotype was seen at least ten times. The CDR3 sequence: CASSSPERNTDTQYF. The CDR3 nucleotides read TGTGCCAGCAGTTCCCCAGAGCGAAACACAGATACGCAGTATTTT. This chain connects TRBV6-2 or TRBV6-3 to TRBJ2-3; D ambiguous. The CDR3 is 15 amino acids. Germline V lookup: CDR1 MNHEY, CDR2 SVGEGT. V was shortened by 4 bases and J by 2 bases, with 13 bases between the two germline ends.

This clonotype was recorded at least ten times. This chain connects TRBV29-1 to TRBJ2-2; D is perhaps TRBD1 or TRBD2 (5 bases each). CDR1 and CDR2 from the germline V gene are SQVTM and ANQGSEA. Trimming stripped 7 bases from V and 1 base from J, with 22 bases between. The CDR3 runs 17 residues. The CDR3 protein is CSAGGSTGTGNTGELFF. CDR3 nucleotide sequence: TGCAGCGCTGGGGGTAGTACCGGGACGGGGAACACCGGGGAGCTGTTTTTT.

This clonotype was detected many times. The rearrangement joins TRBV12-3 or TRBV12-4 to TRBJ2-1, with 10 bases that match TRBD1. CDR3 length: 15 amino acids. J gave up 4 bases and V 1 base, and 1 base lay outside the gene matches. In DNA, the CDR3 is TGTGCCAGCAGTTTAGGGACAGGGGGGTACAATGAGCAGTTCTTC. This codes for CASSLGTGGYNEQFF.

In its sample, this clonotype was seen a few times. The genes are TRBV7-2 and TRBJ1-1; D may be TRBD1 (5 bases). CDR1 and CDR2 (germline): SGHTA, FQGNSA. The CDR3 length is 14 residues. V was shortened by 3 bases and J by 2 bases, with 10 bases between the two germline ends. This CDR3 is CASSFGGGNTEAFF. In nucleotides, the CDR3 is TGTGCCAGCAGCTTTGGGGGGGGAAACACTGAAGCTTTCTTT.

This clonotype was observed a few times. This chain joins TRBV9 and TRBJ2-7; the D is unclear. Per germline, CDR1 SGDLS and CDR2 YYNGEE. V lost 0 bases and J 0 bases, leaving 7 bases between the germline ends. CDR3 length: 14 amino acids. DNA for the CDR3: TGTGCCAGCAGCGTAGAGCCGGACTCCTACGAGCAGTACTTC. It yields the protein CASSVEPDSYEQYF.

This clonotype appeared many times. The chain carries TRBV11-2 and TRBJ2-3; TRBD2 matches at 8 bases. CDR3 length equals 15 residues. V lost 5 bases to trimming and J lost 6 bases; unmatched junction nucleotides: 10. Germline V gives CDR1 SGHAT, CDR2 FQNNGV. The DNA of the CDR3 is TGTGCCAGCAGCCCCCGGGTAGCGGGAACTGATACGCAGTATTTT. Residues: CASSPRVAGTDTQYF.

The CDR3 DNA is TGTGCCAGTAGTGGACGGGACAGGACACGCCTGGGTGAGCAGTTCTTC. It translates to CASSGRDRTRLGEQFF. The chain joins TRBV19 to TRBJ2-1, with 8 bases aligning to TRBD1. V gave up 5 bases and J gave up 9 bases; unmatched junction bases: 15. Looked up from germline, CDR1 is LNHDA and CDR2 is SQIVND (reference sequence). CDR3 length equals 16 residues.

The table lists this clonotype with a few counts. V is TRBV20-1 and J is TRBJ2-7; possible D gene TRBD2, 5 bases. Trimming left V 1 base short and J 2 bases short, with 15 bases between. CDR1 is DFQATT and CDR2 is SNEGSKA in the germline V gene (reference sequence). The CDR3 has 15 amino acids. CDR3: CSARATRRAPYEQYF. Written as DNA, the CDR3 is TGCAGTGCTAGAGCCACAAGGCGGGCGCCCTACGAGCAGTACTTC.

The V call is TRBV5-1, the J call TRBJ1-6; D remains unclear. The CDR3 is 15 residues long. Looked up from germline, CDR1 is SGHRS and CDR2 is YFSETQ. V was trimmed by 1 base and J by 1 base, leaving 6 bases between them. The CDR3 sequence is CASSLHQSYNSPLHF. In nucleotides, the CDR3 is TGCGCCAGCAGCTTGCATCAGTCCTATAATTCACCCCTCCACTTT. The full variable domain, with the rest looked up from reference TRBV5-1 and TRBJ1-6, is KAGVTQTPRYLIKTRGQQVTLSCSPISGHRSVSWYQQTPGQGLQFLFEYFSETQRNKGNFPGRFSGRQFSNSRSEMNVSTLELGDSALYLCASSLHQSYNSPLHFGNGTRLTVT.

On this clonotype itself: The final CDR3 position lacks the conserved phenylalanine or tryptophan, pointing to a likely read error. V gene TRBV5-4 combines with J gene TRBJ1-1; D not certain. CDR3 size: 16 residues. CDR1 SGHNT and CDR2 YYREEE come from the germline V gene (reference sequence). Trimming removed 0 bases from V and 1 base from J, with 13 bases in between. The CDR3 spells CASSLGGSPSNTEAFL. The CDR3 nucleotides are TGTGCCAGCAGCTTGGGTGGATCCCCGTCGAACACTGAAGCTTTCCTT.

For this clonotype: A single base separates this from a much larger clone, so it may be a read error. Here the CDR3 DNA reads TGCGCCAGCGGCCAAACCGGGACTAGCGGGAACAATGAGCAGTTCTTC. Amino acids: CASGQTGTSGNNEQFF. The chain is built from TRBV4-3 and TRBJ2-1; 13 nucleotides match TRBD2. CDR1 is LGHNA, CDR2 YSLEER, per germline. CDR3 length equals 16 residues.

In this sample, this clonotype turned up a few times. CDR3 residues: CASSYPTGKGAEQYF. The DNA of the CDR3 is TGTGCCAGCAGTTACCCGACAGGGAAAGGGGCCGAGCAGTACTTC. The rearrangement links TRBV6-2 or TRBV6-3 to TRBJ2-7, with 7 bases lining up with TRBD1. The ends lost 2 bases at V and 6 bases at J; junction bases unmatched: 10. The CDR3 is 15 amino acids. CDR1 is MNHEY and CDR2 is SVGEGT in the germline V gene.

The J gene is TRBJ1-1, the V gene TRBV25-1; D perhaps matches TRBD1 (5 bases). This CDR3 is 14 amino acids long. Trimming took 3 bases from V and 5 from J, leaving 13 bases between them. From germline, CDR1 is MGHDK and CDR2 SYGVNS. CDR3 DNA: TGTGCCAGCAGTGATGTGGTATGGGGGACTGAAGCTTTCTTT. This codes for CASSDVVWGTEAFF.

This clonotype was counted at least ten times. CDR3 sequence (DNA): TGTGCCAGCAGCCAAGGCCCGGGGGCCGAAGCTTTCTTT. Amino acid sequence: CASSQGPGAEAFF. The rearrangement links TRBV3-1 to TRBJ1-1, with a weak D call TRBD1 (6 bases). V lost 1 base and J 8 bases, leaving 11 bases between the germline ends. Per germline, CDR1 LGHDT and CDR2 YNNKEL (reference sequence). The CDR3 spans 13 residues.

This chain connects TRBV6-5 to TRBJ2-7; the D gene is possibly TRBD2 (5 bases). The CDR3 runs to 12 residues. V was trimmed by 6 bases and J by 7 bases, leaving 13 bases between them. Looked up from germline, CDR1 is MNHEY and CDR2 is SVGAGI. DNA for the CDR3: TGTGCCAGCAGGCGGGCTTTTGGAGAGCAGTACTTC. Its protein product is CASRRAFGEQYF.

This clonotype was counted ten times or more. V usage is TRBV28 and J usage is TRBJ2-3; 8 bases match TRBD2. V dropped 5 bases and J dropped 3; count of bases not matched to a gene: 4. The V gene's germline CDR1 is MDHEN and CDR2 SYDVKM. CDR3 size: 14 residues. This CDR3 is CASSIPGGTDTQYF. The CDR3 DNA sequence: TGTGCCAGCAGTATCCCGGGAGGGACAGATACGCAGTATTTT.

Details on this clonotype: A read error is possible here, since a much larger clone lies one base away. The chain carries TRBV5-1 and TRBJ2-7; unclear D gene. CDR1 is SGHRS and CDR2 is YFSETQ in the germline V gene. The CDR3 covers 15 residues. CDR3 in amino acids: CVSSTTGSTSYEQYF. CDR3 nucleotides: TGCGTCAGCAGCACCACCGGGTCCACCTCCTACGAGCAGTACTTC.

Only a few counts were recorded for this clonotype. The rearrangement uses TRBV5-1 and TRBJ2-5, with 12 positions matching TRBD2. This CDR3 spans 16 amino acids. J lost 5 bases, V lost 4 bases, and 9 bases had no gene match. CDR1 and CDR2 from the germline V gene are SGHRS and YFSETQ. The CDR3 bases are TGCGCCAGCAGCCCCGAGACTAGCGGGAGAGGGGAGACCCAGTACTTC. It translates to CASSPETSGRGETQYF. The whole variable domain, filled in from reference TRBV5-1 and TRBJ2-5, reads KAGVTQTPRYLIKTRGQQVTLSCSPISGHRSVSWYQQTPGQGLQFLFEYFSETQRNKGNFPGRFSGRQFSNSRSEMNVSTLELGDSALYLCASSPETSGRGETQYFGPGTRLLVL.

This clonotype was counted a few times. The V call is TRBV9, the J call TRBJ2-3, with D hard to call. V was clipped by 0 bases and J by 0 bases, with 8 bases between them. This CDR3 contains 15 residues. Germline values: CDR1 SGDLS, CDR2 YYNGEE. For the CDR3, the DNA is TGTGCCAGCAGCGTAGGAAGTCCTAGCACAGATACGCAGTATTTT. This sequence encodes CASSVGSPSTDTQYF.

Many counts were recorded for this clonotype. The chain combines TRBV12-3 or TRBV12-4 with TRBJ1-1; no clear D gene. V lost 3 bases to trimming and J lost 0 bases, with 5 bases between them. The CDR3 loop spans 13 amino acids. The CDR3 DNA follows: TGTGCCAGCAGTTTTAACCTGAACACTGAAGCTTTCTTT. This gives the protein CASSFNLNTEAFF.

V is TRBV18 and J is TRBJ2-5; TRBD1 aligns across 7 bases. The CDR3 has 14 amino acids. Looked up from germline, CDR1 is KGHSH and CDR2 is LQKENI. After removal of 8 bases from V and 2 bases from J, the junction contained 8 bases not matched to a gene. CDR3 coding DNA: TGTGCCAGCGCAGCCGGGACAGCACAAGAGACCCAGTACTTC. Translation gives CASAAGTAQETQYF. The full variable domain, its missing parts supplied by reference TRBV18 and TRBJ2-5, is NAGVMQNPRHLVRRRGQEARLRCSPMKGHSHVYWYRQLPEEGLKFMVYLQKENIIDESGMPKERFSAEFPKEGPSILRIQQVVRGDSAAYFCASAAGTAQETQYFGPGTRLLVL.

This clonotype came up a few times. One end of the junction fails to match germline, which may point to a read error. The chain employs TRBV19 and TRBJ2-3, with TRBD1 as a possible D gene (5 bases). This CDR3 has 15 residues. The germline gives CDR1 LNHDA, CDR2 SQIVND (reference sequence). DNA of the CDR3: TGTGCCAGCAGTAGGTCAGGGCCGGGCACAGATACGCAGTATTTT. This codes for CASSRSGPGTDTQYF. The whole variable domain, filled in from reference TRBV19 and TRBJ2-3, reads DGGITQSPKYLFRKEGQNVTLSCEQNLNHDAMYWYRQDPGQGLRLIYYSQIVNDFQKGDIAEGYSVSREKKESFPLTVTSAQKNPTAFYLCASSRSGPGTDTQYFGPGTRLTVL.

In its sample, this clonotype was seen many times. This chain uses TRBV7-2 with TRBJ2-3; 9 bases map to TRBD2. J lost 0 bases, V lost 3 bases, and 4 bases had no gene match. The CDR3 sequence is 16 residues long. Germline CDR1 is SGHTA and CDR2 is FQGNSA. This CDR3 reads CASSLLAGASTDTQYF. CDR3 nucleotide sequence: TGTGCCAGCAGCTTGTTAGCGGGGGCTAGCACAGATACGCAGTATTTT.

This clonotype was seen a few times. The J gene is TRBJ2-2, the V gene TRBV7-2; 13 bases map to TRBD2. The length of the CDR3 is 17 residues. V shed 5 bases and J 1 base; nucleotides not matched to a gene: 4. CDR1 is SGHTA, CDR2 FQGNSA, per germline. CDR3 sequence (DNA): TGTGCCAGCAGCCGAGGGACTAGCGGGATGAACACCGGGGAGCTGTTTTTT. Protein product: CASSRGTSGMNTGELFF. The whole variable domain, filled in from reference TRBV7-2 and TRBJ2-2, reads GAGVSQSPSNKVTEKGKDVELRCDPISGHTALYWYRQSLGQGLEFLIYFQGNSAPDKSGLPSDRFSAERTGGSVSTLTIQRTQQEDSAVYLCASSRGTSGMNTGELFFGEGSRLTVL.

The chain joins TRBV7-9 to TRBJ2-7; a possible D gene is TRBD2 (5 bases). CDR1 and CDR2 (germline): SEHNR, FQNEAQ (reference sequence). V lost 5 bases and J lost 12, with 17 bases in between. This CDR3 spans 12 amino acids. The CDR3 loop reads CASSHSGNRAYF. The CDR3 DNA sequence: TGTGCCAGCAGCCACAGCGGTAACCGGGCGTACTTC.

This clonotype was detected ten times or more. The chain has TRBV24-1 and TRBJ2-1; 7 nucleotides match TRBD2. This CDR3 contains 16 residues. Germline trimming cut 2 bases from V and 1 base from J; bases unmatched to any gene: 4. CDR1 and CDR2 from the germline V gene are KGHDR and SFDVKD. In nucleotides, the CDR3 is TGTGCCACCAGTGATTCCGCTAGCGGTTCCTACAATGAGCAGTTCTTC. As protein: CATSDSASGSYNEQFF.

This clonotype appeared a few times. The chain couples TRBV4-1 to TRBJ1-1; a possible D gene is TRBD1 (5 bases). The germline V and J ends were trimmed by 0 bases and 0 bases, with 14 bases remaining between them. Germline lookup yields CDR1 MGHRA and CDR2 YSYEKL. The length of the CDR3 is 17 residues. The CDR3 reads CASSQDRVGTMNTEAFF. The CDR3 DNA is TGCGCCAGCAGCCAAGATAGGGTTGGGACCATGAACACTGAAGCTTTCTTT.

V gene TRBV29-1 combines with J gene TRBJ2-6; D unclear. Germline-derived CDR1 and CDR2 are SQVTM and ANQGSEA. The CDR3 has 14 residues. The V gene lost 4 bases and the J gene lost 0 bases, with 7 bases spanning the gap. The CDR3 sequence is CSVAGFSGANVLTF. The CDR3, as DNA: TGCAGCGTTGCCGGGTTCTCTGGGGCCAACGTCCTGACTTTC.